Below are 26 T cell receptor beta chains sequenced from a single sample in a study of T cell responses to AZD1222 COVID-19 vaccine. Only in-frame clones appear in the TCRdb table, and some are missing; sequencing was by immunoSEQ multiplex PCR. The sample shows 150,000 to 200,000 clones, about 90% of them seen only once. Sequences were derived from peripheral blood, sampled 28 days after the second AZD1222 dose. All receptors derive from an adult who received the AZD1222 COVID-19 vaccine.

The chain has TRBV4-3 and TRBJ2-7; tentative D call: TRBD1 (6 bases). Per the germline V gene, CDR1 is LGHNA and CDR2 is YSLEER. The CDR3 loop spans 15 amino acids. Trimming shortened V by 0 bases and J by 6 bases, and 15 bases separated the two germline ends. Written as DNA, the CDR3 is TGCGCCAGCAGCCAAGAATTGGGGGCCCCGCCCGAGCAGTACTTC. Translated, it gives CASSQELGAPPEQYF.

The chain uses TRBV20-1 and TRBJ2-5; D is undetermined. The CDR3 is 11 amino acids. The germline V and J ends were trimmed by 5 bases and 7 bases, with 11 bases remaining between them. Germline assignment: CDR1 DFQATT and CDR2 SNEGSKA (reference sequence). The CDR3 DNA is TGCAGTGCTTTTCGGGTGGGGACCCAGTACTTC. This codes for CSAFRVGTQYF.

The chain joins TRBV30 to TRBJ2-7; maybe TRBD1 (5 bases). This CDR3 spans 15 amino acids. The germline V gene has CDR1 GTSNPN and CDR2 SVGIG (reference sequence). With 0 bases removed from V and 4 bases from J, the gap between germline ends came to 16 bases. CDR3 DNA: TGTGCCTGGAGTGTACGGCCTCAGGGTGGATACGAGCAGTACTTC. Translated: CAWSVRPQGGYEQYF.

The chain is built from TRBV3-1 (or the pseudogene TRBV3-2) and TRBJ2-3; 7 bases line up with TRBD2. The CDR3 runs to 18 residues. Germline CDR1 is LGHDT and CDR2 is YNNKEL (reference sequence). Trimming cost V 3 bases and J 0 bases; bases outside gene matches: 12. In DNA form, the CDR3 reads TGTGCCAGCAGCCAGGGTCCAACTAGCGCCCCTAGCACAGATACGCAGTATTTT. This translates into CASSQGPTSAPSTDTQYF.

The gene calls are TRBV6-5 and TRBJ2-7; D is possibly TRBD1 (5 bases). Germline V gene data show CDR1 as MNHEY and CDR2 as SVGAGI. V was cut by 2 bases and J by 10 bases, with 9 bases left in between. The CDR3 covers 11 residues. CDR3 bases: TGTGCCAGCAGTTACCCGGACAAACAGTACTTC. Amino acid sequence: CASSYPDKQYF.

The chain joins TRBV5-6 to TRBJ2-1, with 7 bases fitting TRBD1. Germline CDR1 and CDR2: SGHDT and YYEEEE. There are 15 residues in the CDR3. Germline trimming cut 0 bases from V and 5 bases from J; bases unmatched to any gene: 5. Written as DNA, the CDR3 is TGTGCCAGCAGCTTGGGGGACAGACAAAACAATGAGCAGTTCTTC. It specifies CASSLGDRQNNEQFF.

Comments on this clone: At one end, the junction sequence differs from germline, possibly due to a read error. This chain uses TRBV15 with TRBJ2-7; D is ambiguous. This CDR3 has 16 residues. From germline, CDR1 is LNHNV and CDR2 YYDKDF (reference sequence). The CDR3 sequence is CATSSRTERYSYEQYF. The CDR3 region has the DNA TGTGCCACCAGCTCCAGGACGGAGAGGTATTCCTACGAGCAGTACTTT.

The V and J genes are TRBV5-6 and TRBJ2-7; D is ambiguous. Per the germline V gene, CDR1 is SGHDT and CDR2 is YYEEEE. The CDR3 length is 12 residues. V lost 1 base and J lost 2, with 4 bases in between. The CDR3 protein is CASSLSTYEQYF. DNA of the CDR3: TGTGCCAGCAGCTTGAGTACCTACGAGCAGTACTTC.

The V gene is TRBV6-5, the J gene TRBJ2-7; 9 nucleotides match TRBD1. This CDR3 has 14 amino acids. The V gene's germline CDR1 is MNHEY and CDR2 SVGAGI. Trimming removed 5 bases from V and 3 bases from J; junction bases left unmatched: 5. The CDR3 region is CASSPTGGSYEQYF. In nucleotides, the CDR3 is TGTGCCAGCAGTCCGACAGGGGGGAGCTACGAGCAGTACTTC.

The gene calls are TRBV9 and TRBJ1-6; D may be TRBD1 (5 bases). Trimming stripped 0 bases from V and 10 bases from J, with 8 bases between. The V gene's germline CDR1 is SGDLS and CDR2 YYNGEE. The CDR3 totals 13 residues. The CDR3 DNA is TGTGCCAGCAGCGTAGTGGGGGGATCACCCCTCCACTTT. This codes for CASSVVGGSPLHF.

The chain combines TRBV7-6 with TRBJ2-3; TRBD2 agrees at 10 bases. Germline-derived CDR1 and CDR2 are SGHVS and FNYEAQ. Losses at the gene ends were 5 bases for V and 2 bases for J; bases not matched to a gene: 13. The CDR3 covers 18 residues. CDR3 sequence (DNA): TGTGCCAGCAGCCCAAGGATTGCTAGCGGGGGATACACAGATACGCAGTATTTT. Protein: CASSPRIASGGYTDTQYF.

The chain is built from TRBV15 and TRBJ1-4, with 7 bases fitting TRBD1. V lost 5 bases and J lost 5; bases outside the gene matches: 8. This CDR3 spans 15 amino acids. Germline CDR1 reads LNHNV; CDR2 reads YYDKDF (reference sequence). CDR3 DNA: TGTGCCACCAGCGGAGGGACAGATGGGAATGAAAAACTGTTTTTT. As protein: CATSGGTDGNEKLFF.

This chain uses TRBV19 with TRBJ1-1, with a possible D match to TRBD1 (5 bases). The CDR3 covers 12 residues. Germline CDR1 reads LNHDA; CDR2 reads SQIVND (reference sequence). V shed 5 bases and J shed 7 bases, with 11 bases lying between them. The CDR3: CASSSGTVEAFF. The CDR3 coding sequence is TGTGCCAGTAGTTCAGGGACGGTTGAAGCTTTCTTT.

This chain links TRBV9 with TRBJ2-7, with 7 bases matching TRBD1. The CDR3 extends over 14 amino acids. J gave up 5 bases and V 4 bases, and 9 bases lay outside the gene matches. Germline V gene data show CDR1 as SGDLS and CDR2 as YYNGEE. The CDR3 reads CASSPQTGFDEQYF. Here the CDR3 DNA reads TGTGCCAGCAGCCCCCAGACAGGGTTCGACGAGCAGTACTTC.

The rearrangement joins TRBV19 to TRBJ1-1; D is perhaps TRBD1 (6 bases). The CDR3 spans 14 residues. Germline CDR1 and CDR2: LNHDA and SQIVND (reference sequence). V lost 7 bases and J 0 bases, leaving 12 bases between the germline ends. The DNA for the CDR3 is TGTGCCAGTATAATGACAGGAGTGAACACTGAAGCTTTCTTT. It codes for CASIMTGVNTEAFF.

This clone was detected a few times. The CDR3 nucleotides read TGTGCCAGCAGCTCCGAGTATGGCTACACCTTC. This gives the protein CASSSEYGYTF. The chain combines TRBV28 with TRBJ1-2; D is unclear. The CDR3 spans 11 residues. V gave up 6 bases and J gave up 5 bases, with 7 bases separating them. The germline CDR1 and CDR2 sequences are MDHEN and SYDVKM.

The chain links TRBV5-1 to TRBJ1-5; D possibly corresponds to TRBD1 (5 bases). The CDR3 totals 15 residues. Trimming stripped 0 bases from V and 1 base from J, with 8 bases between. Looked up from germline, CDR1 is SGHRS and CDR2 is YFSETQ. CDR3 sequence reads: CASSLGEGSNQPQHF. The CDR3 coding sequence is TGCGCCAGCAGCTTGGGTGAGGGGAGCAATCAGCCCCAGCATTTT. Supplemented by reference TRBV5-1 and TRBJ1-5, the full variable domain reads KAGVTQTPRYLIKTRGQQVTLSCSPISGHRSVSWYQQTPGQGLQFLFEYFSETQRNKGNFPGRFSGRQFSNSRSEMNVSTLELGDSALYLCASSLGEGSNQPQHFGDGTRLSIL.

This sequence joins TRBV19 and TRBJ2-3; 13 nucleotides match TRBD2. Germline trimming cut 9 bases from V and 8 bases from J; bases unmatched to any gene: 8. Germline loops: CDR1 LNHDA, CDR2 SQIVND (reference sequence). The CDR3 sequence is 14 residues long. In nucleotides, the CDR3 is TGTGCCAGCCGGACTAGCGGGGGAATAGGTACGCAGTATTTT. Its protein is CASRTSGGIGTQYF.

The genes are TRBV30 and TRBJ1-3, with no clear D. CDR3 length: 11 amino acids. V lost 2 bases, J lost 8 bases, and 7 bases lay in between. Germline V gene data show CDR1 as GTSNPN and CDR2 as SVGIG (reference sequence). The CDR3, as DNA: TGTGCCTGGAGTCAGAGGGACACCATATATTTT. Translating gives CAWSQRDTIYF. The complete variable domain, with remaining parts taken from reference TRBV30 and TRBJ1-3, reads SQTIHQWPATLVQPVGSPLSLECTVEGTSNPNLYWYRQAAGRGLQLLFYSVGIGQISSEVPQNLSASRPQDRQFILSSKKLLLSDSGFYLCAWSQRDTIYFGEGSWLTVV.

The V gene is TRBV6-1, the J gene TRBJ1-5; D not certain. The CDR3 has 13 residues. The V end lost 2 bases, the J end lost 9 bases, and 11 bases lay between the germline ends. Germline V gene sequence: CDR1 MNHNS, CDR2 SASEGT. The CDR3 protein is CASSELHIGPQHF. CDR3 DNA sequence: TGTGCCAGCAGTGAACTCCACATAGGGCCCCAGCATTTT.

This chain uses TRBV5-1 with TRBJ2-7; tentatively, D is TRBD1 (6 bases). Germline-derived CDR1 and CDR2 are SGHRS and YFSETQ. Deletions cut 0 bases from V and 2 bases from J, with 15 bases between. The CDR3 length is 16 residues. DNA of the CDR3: TGCGCCAGCAGCTTGGTCGGGCAGGGGCCGACCTACGAGCAGTACTTC. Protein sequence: CASSLVGQGPTYEQYF.

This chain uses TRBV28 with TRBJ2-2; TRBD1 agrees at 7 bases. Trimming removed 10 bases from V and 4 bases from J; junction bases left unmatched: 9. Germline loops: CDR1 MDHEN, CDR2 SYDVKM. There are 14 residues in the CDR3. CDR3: CATGGQAGTGELFF. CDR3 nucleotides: TGTGCCACCGGTGGACAGGCGGGCACCGGGGAGCTGTTTTTT.

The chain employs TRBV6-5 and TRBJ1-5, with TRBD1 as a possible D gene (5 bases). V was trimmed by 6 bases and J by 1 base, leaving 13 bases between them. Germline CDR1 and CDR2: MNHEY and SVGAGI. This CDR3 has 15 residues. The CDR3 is CASSPLGASNQPQHF. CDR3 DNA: TGTGCCAGCAGCCCCCTTGGGGCGAGCAATCAGCCCCAGCATTTT.

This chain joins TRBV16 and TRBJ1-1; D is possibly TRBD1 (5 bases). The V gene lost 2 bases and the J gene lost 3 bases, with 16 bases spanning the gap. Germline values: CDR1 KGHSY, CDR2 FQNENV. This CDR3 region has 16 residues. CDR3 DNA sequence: TGTGCCAGCAGCCAAATGTTCGGGGGGGGTCACACTGAAGCTTTCTTT. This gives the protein CASSQMFGGGHTEAFF.

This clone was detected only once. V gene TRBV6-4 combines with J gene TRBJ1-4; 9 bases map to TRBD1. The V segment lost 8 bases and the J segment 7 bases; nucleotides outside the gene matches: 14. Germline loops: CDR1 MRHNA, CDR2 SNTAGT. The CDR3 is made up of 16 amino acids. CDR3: CASYRGTGRFAEKLFF. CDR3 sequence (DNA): TGTGCCAGCTATAGAGGGACAGGGAGGTTCGCTGAAAAACTGTTTTTT.

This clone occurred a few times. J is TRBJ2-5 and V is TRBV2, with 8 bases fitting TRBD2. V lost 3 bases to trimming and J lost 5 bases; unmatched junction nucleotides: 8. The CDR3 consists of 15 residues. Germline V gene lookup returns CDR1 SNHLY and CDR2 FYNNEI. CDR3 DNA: TGTGCCAGCAGTGACGGAGGCGGGGGGTGGGAGACCCAGTACTTC. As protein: CASSDGGGGWETQYF.